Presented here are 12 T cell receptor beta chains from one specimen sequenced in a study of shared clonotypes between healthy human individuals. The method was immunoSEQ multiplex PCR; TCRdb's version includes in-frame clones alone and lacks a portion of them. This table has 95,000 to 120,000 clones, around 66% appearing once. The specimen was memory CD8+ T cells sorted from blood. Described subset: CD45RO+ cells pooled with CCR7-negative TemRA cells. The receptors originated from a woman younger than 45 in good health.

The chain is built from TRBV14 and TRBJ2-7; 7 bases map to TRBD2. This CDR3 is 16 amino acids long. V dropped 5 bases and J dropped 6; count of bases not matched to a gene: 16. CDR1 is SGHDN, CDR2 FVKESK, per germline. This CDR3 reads CASSLLAGVGVGEQYF. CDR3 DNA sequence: TGTGCCAGCAGCTTACTTGCGGGAGTAGGGGTGGGCGAGCAGTACTTC.

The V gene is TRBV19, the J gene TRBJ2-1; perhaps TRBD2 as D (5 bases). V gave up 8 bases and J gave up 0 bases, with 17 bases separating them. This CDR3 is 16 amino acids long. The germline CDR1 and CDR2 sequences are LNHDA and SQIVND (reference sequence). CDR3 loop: CASSPIERTSYNEQFF. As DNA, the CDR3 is TGTGCCAGTTCCCCGATCGAGCGGACCTCCTACAATGAGCAGTTCTTC.

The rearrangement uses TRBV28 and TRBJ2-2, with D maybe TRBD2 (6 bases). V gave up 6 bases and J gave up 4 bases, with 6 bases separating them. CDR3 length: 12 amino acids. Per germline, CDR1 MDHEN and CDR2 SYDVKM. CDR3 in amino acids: CASRRGTGELFF. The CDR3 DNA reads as TGTGCCAGCAGGCGGGGCACCGGGGAGCTGTTTTTT.

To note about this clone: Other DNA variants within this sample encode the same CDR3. The CDR3 region is CASSYGLAVNTGELFF. The CDR3, as DNA: TGTGCCAGCAGTTACGGACTAGCGGTAAACACCGGGGAGCTGTTTTTT. The chain is built from TRBV6-5 and TRBJ2-2, with 10 bases matching TRBD2. In germline, CDR1 is MNHEY, CDR2 SVGAGI. This CDR3 comprises 16 residues. V was clipped by 2 bases and J by 2 bases; unmatched bases: 2.

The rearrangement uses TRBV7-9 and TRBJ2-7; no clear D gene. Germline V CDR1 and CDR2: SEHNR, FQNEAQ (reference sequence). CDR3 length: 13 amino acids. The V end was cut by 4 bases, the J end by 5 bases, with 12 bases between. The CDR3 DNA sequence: TGTGCCAGCAGCTCCTCCGGTTTGGACGAGCAGTACTTC. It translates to CASSSSGLDEQYF. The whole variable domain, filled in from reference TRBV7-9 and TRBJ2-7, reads DTGVSQNPRHKITKRGQNVTFRCDPISEHNRLYWYRQTLGQGPEFLTYFQNEAQLEKSRLLSDRFSAERPKGSFSTLEIQRTEQGDSAMYLCASSSSGLDEQYFGPGTRLTVT.

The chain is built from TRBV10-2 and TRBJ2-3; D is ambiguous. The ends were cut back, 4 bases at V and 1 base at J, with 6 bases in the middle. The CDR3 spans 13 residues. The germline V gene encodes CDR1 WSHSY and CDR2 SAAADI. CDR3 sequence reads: CASSGTGTDTQYF. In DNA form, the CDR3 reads TGCGCCAGCAGTGGTACGGGCACAGATACGCAGTATTTT.

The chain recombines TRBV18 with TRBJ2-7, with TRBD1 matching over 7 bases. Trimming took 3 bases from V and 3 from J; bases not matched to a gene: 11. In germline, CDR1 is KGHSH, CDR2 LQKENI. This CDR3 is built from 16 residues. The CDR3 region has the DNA TGTGCCAGCTCACCCCGTAAGGGACAGAATTTCTACGAGCAGTACTTC. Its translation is CASSPRKGQNFYEQYF.

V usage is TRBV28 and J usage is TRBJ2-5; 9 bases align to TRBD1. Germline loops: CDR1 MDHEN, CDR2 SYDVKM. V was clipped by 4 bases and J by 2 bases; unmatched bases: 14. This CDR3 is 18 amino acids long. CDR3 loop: CASSSRTGATFRQETQYF. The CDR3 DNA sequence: TGTGCCAGCAGTTCCCGGACAGGGGCGACGTTCCGGCAAGAGACCCAGTACTTC. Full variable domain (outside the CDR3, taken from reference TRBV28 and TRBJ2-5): DVKVTQSSRYLVKRTGEKVFLECVQDMDHENMFWYRQDPGLGLRLIYFSYDVKMKEKGDIPEGYSVSREKKERFSLILESASTNQTSMYLCASSSRTGATFRQETQYFGPGTRLLVL.

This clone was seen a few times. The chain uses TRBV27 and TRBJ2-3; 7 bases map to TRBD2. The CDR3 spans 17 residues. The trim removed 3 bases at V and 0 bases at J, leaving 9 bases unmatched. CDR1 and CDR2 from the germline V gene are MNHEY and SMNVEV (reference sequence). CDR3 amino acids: CASSFSWLAESTDTQYF. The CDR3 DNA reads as TGTGCCAGCAGTTTCTCCTGGCTAGCGGAAAGCACAGATACGCAGTATTTT.

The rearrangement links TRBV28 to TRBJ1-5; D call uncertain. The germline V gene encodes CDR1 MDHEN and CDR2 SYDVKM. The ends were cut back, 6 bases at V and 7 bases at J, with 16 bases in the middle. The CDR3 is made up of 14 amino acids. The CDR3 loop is CASRRAAGNQPQHF. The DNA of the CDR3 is TGTGCCAGCAGGCGGGCGGCGGGGAACCAGCCCCAGCATTTT.

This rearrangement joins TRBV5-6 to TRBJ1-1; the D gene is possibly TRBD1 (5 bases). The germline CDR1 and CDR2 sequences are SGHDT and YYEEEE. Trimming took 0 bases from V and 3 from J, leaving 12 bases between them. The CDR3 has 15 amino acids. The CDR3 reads CASSLVLGAYTEAFF. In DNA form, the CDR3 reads TGTGCCAGCAGCTTGGTTCTTGGGGCGTACACTGAAGCTTTCTTT.

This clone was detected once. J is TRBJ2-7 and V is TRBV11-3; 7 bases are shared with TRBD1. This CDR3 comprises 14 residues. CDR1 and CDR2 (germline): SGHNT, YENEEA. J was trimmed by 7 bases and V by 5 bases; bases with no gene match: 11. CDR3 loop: CASSPGQAPREQYF. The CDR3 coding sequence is TGTGCCAGCAGCCCAGGACAGGCACCTAGGGAGCAGTACTTC.